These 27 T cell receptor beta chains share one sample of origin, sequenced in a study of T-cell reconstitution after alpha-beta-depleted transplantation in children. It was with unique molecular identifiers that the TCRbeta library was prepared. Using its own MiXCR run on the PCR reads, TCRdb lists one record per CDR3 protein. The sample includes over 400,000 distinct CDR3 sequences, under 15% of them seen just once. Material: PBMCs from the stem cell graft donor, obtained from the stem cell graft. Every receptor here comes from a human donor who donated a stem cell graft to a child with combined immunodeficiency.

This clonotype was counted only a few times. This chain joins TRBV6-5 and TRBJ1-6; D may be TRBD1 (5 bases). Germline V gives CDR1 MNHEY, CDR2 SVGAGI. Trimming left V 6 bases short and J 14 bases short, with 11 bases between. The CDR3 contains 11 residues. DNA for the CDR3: TGTGCCAGCAGCTCGGGGGGGACCCTCCACTTT. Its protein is CASSSGGTLHF.

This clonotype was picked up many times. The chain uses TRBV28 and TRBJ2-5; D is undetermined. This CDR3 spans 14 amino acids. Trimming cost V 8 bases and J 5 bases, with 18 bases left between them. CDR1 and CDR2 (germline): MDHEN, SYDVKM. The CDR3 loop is CASLKRLGWETQYF. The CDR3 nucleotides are TGTGCCAGCCTCAAAAGGTTGGGTTGGGAGACCCAGTACTTC.

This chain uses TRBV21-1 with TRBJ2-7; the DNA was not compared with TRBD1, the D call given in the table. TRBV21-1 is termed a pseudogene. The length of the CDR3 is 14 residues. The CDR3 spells CASSKGRSGDERYF. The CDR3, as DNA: TGTGCCAGCAGCAAAGGGCGGTCCGGGGACGAGCGGTACTTC.

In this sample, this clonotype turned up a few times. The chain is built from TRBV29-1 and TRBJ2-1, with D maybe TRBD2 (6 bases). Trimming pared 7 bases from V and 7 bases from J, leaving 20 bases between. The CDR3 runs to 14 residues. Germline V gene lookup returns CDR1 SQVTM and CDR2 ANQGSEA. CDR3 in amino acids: CSASTGVFLNEQFF. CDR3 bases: TGCAGCGCATCGACGGGGGTATTTCTGAATGAGCAGTTCTTC.

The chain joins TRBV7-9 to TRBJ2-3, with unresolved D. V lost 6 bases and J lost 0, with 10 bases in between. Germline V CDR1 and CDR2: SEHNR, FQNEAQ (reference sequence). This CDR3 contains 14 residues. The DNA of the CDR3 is TGTGCCAGCAGGCCTCCTCTTAGCACAGATACGCAGTATTTT. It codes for CASRPPLSTDTQYF.

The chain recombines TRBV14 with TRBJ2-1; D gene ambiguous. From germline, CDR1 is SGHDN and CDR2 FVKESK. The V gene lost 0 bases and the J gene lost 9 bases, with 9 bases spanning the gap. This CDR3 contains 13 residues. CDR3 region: CASSQDRAIEQFF. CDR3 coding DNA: TGTGCCAGCAGCCAAGATAGGGCCATTGAGCAGTTCTTC.

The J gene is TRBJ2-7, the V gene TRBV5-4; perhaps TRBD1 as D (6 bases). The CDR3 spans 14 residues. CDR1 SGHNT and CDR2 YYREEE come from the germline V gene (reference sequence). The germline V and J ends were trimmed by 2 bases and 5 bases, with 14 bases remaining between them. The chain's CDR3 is CASSLTGFEDEQYF. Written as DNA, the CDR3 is TGTGCCAGCAGCTTAACAGGGTTCGAGGACGAGCAGTACTTC. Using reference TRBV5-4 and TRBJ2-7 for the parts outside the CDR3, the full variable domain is ETGVTQSPTHLIKTRGQQVTLRCSSQSGHNTVSWYQQALGQGPQFIFQYYREEENGRGNFPPRFSGLQFPNYSSELNVNALELDDSALYLCASSLTGFEDEQYFGPGTRLTVT.

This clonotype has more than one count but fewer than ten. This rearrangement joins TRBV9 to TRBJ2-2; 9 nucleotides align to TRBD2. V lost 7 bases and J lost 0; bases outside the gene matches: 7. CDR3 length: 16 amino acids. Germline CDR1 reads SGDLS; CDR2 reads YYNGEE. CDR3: CASGGGGGSNTGELFF. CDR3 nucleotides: TGTGCCAGCGGTGGCGGGGGGGGATCGAACACCGGGGAGCTGTTTTTT.

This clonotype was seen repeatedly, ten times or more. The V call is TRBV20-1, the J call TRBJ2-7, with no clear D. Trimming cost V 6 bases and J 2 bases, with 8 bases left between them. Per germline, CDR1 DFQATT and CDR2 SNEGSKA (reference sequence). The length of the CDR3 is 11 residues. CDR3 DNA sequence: TGCAGTGCCCGCTCTACCTACGAGCAGTACTTC. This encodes CSARSTYEQYF.

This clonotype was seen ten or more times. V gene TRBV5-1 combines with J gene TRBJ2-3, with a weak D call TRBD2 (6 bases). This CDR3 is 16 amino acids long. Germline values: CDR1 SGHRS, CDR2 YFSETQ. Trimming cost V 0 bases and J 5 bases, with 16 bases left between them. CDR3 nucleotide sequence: TGCGCCAGCAGCTTGGTGTTCAGACGGGAGATAGATACGCAGTATTTT. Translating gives CASSLVFRREIDTQYF.

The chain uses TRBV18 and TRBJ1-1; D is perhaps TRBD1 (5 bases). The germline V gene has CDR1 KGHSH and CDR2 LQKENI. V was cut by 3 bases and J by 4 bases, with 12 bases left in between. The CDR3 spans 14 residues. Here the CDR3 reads CASSPGEIGTEAFF. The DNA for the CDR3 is TGTGCCAGCTCACCGGGGGAGATCGGCACTGAAGCTTTCTTT.

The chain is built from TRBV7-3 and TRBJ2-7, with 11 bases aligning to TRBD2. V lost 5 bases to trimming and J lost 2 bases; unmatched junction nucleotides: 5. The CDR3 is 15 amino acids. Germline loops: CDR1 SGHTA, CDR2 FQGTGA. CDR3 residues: CASSPQLAGAYEQYF. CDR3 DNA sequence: TGTGCCAGCAGCCCCCAACTAGCGGGGGCCTACGAGCAGTACTTC.

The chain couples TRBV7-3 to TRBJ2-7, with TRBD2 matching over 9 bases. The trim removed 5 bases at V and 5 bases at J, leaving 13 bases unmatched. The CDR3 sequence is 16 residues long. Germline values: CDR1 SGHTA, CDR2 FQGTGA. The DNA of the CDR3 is TGTGCCAGCAGCCCCCTCGGGACTAGCCTCATCCACGAGCAGTACTTC. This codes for CASSPLGTSLIHEQYF.

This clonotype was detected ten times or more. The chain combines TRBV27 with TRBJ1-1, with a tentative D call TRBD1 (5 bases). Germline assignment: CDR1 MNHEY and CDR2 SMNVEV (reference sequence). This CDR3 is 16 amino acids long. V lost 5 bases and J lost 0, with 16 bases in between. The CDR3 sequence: CASSKTGLSMNTEAFF. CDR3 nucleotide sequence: TGTGCCAGCAGTAAGACGGGACTCAGCATGAACACTGAAGCTTTCTTT.

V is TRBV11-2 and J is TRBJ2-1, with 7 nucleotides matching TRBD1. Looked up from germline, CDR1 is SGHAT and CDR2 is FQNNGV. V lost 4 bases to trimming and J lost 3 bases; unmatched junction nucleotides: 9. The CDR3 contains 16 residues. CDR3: CASSSFRGQNYNEQFF. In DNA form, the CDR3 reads TGTGCCAGCAGCTCGTTTAGGGGACAGAACTACAATGAGCAGTTCTTC.

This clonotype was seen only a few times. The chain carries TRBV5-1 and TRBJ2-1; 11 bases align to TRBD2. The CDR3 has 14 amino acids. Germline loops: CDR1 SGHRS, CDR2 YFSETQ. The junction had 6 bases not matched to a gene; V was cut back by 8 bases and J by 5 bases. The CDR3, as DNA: TGCGCCAGTCGGTGGGGACTAGCGGACAATGAGCAGTTCTTC. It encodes CASRWGLADNEQFF.

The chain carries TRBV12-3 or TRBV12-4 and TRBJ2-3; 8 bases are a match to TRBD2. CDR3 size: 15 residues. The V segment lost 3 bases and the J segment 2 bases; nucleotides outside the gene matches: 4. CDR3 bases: TGTGCCAGCAGTTTTACGCGGGGGGACACAGATACGCAGTATTTT. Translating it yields CASSFTRGDTDTQYF.

The CDR3 loop reads CAISESRDREMRANSGNTIYF. The CDR3 bases are TGTGCCATCAGTGAGTCACGGGACAGGGAAATGCGGGCCAACTCTGGAAACACCATATATTTT. This chain uses TRBV10-3 with TRBJ1-3, with 9 bases lining up with TRBD1. J lost 0 bases, V lost 0 bases, and 15 bases had no gene match. Germline V gene sequence: CDR1 ENHRY, CDR2 SYGVKD. This CDR3 is built from 21 residues.

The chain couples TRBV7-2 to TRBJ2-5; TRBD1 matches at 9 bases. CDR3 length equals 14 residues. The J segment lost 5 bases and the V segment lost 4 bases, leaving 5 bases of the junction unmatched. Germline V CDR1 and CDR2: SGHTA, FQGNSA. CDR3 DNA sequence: TGTGCCAGCAGCTCCTGGACAGGGGCGGAGACCCAGTACTTC. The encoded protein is CASSSWTGAETQYF.

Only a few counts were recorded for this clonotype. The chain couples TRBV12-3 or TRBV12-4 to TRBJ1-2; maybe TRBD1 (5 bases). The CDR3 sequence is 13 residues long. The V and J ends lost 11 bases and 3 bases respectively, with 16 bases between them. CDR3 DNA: TGTGCCGGAAGGGGATGGGGCGACTATGGCTACACCTTC. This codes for CAGRGWGDYGYTF.

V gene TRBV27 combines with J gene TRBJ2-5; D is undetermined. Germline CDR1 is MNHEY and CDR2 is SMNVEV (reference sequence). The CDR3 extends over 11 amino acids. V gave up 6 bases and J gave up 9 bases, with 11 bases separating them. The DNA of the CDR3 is TGTGCCAGCAGATCAACAAGTGCCCAGTACTTC. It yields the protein CASRSTSAQYF.

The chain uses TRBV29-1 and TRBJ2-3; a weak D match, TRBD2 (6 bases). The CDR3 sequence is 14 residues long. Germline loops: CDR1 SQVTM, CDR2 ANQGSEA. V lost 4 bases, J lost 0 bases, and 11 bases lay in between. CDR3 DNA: TGCAGCGTTGTTGTAGCGGTTAGCACAGATACGCAGTATTTT. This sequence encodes CSVVVAVSTDTQYF.

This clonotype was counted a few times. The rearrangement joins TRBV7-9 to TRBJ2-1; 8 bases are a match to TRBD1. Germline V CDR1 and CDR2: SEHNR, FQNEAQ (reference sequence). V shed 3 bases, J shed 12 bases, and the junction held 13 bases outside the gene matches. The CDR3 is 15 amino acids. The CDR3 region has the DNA TGTGCCAGCAGCTTTACAGGGGGAAGGCTAGCCGGGCAGTTCTTC. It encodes CASSFTGGRLAGQFF.

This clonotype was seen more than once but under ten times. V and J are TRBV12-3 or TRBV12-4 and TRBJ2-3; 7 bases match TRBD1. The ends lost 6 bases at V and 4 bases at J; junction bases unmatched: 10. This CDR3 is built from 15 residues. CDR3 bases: TGTGCCAGCAGGCAACAGGGGATTGAAGCAGATACGCAGTATTTT. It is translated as CASRQQGIEADTQYF.

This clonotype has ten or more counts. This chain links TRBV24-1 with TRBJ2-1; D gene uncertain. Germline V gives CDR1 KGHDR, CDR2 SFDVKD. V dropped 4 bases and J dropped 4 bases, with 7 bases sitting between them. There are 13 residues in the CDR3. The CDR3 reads CATSEGMYNEQFF. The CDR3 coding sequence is TGTGCCACCAGTGAGGGGATGTACAATGAGCAGTTCTTC.

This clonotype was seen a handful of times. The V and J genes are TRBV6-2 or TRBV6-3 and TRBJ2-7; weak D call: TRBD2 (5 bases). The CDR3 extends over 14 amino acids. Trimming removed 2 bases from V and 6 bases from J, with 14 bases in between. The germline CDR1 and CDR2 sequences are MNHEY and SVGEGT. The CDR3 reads CASSYPGIRGEQYF. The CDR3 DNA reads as TGTGCCAGCAGTTACCCGGGGATTCGGGGCGAGCAGTACTTC.

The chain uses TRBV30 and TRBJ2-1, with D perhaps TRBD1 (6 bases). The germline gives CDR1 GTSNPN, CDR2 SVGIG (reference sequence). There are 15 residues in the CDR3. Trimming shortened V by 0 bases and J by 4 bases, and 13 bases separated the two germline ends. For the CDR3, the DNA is TGTGCCTGGAGTGTTCAGGGGCCGAGTTACAATGAGCAGTTCTTC. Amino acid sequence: CAWSVQGPSYNEQFF.